These 4 T cell receptor beta chains were all obtained from the same sample, sequenced in a study of blood T cell repertoires in COVID-19. Sequencing was performed with immunoSEQ multiplex PCR; in TCRdb, only in-frame clones are kept and a portion is missing. The data show roughly 150,000 clones, about 88% seen once. Sequencing used peripheral blood. Receptors originate from a man aged 45 to 65 who had recovered from COVID-19.

This clone was seen once. This chain joins TRBV6-5 and TRBJ2-7; no firm D call. CDR3 length: 10 residues. Trimming left V 8 bases short and J 6 bases short, with 8 bases between. In germline, CDR1 is MNHEY, CDR2 SVGAGI. CDR3 nucleotides: TGTGCCAGCGGGCAGGCCGAGCAGTACTTC. This gives the protein CASGQAEQYF.

V gene TRBV7-2 combines with J gene TRBJ2-5; TRBD1 matches 7 bases. The CDR3 extends over 16 amino acids. V trimming: 5 bases; J trimming: 0 bases; junction bases outside the gene matches: 9. Germline CDR1 reads SGHTA; CDR2 reads FQGNSA. CDR3 in amino acids: CASSLRTGAYQETQYF. Written as DNA, the CDR3 is TGTGCCAGCAGCCTAAGGACAGGAGCGTACCAAGAGACCCAGTACTTC.

The chain combines TRBV7-6 with TRBJ2-2; 12 positions match TRBD2. With 1 base clipped from V and 4 bases from J, the junction kept 10 bases outside the gene matches. The V gene's germline CDR1 is SGHVS and CDR2 FNYEAQ. This CDR3 spans 19 amino acids. The CDR3 sequence: CASSLGATSGGLGTGELFF. The CDR3 DNA reads TGTGCCAGCAGCTTAGGAGCGACTAGCGGGGGATTGGGCACCGGGGAGCTGTTTTTT. The whole variable domain, filled in from reference TRBV7-6 and TRBJ2-2, reads GAGVSQSPRYKVTKRGQDVALRCDPISGHVSLYWYRQALGQGPEFLTYFNYEAQQDKSGLPNDRFSAERPEGSISTLTIQRTEQRDSAMYRCASSLGATSGGLGTGELFFGEGSRLTVL.

The chain has TRBV9 and TRBJ1-1; 7 bases line up with TRBD1. V lost 1 base, J lost 4 bases, and 1 base stayed unmatched. Germline V CDR1 and CDR2: SGDLS, YYNGEE. The CDR3 totals 13 residues. The CDR3 DNA is TGTGCCAGCAGCGTAACAGGGGTCACTGAAGCTTTCTTT. It specifies CASSVTGVTEAFF. The full variable domain, with the rest looked up from reference TRBV9 and TRBJ1-1, is DSGVTQTPKHLITATGQRVTLRCSPRSGDLSVYWYQQSLDQGLQFLIQYYNGEERAKGNILERFSAQQFPDLHSELNLSSLELGDSALYFCASSVTGVTEAFFGQGTRLTVV.